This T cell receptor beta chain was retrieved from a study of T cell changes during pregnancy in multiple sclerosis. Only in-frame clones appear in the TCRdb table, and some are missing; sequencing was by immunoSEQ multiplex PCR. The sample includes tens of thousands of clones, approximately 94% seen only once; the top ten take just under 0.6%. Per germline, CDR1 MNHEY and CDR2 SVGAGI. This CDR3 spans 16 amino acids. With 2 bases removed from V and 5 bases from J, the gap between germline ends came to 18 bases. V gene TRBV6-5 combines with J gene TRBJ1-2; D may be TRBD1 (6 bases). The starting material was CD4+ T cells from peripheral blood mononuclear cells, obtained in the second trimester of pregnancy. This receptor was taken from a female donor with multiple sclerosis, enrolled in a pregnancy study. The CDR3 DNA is TGTGCCAGCAGTTACCAAATGGGAAGCCAGGGGTATGGCTACACCTTC. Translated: CASSYQMGSQGYGYTF.